This T cell receptor (beta chain) was documented in a study of blood T cells in healthy people across ages (dated by TCRdb to between 2014 and 2017). General notes on the study: In model experiments, roughly one uniquely barcoded TCR beta cDNA molecule per two T cells was captured by template switching. The study measured age-related changes in TCR beta repertoire diversity using deep sequencing normalized with unique cDNA molecular identifiers. For two donors (one aged 18 to 30 and one aged 80 or older), the study analyzed two additional independent replicas of 1 million unique cDNA reads from the same blood draw. The donors were divided into four age groups: young (average roughly 17 years), middle-aged (about 39), aged (approximately 64) and long-lived (about 80). To avoid experimental bias, donors of different ages were spread randomly across the sequencing lanes. Study-wide conclusions, independent of this receptor: Compared with the aged group, more naive CD4+ T cells, fewer expanded clones and increased TCR diversity were shown by the long-lived group, suggesting age selection. Total diversity estimates from one million sequenced T cells were considered lower bounds and underestimates. Since profiling was done on bulk unsorted PBMCs, naive and antigen-experienced compartments could not be conclusively compared. Because donor CMV infection status was unknown, age-related changes in expanded clonotypes were potentially confounded. A strong correlation was found between observed TCR beta diversity and the percentage of naive T cells measured by flow cytometry. Observed TCR beta diversity per million T cells fell roughly linearly with age, and a significant reduction was already apparent by age around 44.

Note on this clonotype: What this receptor recognizes is not known. No qualities accompany the bases; no much larger clone lies one base away.

Libraries were prepared through 5' RACE. Instrument used: Illumina HiSeq 2500. A second about 7 to 11 cycle PCR used a sample-barcoded 5' primer and a J-beta primer mix. A template-switch 5' adaptor carrying 12 random nucleotides introduced a unique molecular identifier onto each TCR beta cDNA molecule. At least 2.5 million CDR3-containing paired-end reads were obtained from each sample. First-strand cDNA was synthesized from all RNA with the Mint cDNA synthesis kit, primed by a TRBC-specific oligonucleotide. After uracil-DNA glycosylase treatment, a first 18-cycle PCR used universal primers M1SS and BC2_uni_R on all cDNA. On the study's bioinformatics: For normalization, 1 million high-quality reads, each with a distinct molecular identifier, were randomly selected from each sample. Reads with shared molecular identifiers were discarded instead of being binned into consensus sequences. MiTCR, run with a Q25 quality threshold and the strictest error-elimination algorithm, handled CDR3 identification, clonotype clustering and error correction. A nonparametric unseen species model using Euler transformation provided a lower-bound estimate of total TCR beta diversity. TCRdb reworked the public reads: Q25 trimming with fastp, MiXCR clone assembly, productive beta chains retained. Rows with a matching CDR3 protein are joined into one entry that keeps the most common DNA and genes. These V and J calls derive from TCRdb rather than the authors' analysis. This sample holds just over 800,000 distinct CDR3 sequences; approximately 59% were observed only once. Roughly 25% of the sample is in the top ten clones.

V is cut back by 0 bases and J by 10 bases, with 6 bases in the junction unmatched. The CDR3 starts with the cysteine, ends with the phenylalanine, and has 15 residues. The kept DNA is CDR3 alone, 45 bases in frame from the first base. In the germline V gene (reference sequence), CDR1 corresponds to LNHNV and CDR2 to YYDKDF. The donors were some 36 Caucasian individuals from Russia, aged roughly 6 to 90 years, who were systemically healthy. About 9.6 milliliters of peripheral blood were collected from each donor into EDTA-treated Vacutainer tubes. Ficoll-Paque density-gradient centrifugation was used to isolate PBMCs, with at least 7 million obtained per sample. Total RNA, at least 6 micrograms per sample, was extracted from PBMCs with Trizol reagent. For every donor, an aliquot of PBMCs went through flow cytometry to measure the percentages of naive CD45RAhigh/CD27high T cells.

The sequenced sample was blood. The chain employs TRBV15 and TRBJ1-6; 7 bases in the junction line up with TRBD1. The TCR sequence derives from a man aged 30 to 39 in good health. The CDR3 loop reads CATSRDPDRDSPLHF. Here is the DNA: TGTGCCACCAGCAGAGATCCCGACAGGGACTCACCCCTCCACTTT.